The rows below give T cell receptor beta chains drawn from one sample of a study of CD8+ T cells in alopecia areata. Sequencing was performed with immunoSEQ multiplex PCR; in TCRdb, only in-frame clones are kept and a portion is missing. The sample lists roughly 210,000 clones; 40% to 45% were seen once. The sequences come from CD4+ T cells sorted from blood, collected at roughly week 36, from a patient treated with tofacitinib. These receptors were taken from a human donor with alopecia areata. CDR3s include the opening cysteine and the closing phenylalanine or tryptophan. The D gene is left open where the match is weak. Size is stated for part of the rows, as once, few or many counts, or as a class when the clone is expanded.

d_gene	v_gene	j_gene	abundance	CDR3nt	CDR3aa
NA	TRBV29-1	TRBJ1-2	NA	TGCAGCGTTTTGGATGGCTACACCTTC	CSVLDGYTF
TRBD2	TRBV18	TRBJ2-3	few	TGTGCCAGCTCACGCTCACCCCCGGGCGGGAGCTTAACAGATACGCAGTATTTT	CASSRSPPGGSLTDTQYF
TRBD1	TRBV25-1	TRBJ1-2	NA	TGTGCCAGCAGGAGGACAGGGGCCTATGGCTACACCTTC	CASRRTGAYGYTF
NA	TRBV5-5	TRBJ1-5	few	TGTGCCAGCGGCAGGGACTATAGCAATCAGCCCCAGCATTTT	CASGRDYSNQPQHF
NA	TRBV28	TRBJ1-4	many	TGTGCCAGCAGTCCGCCCCATGCCGGGGCATTCGGGGAAAAACTGTTTTTT	CASSPPHAGAFGEKLFF
TRBD1	TRBV6-5	TRBJ2-1	NA	TGTGCCAGCAGTTCCGACAGGGCGTTCGGTGAGCAGTTCTTC	CASSSDRAFGEQFF
NA	TRBV29-1	TRBJ2-1	few	TGCAGCACAATTACAGTAAACAATGAGCAGTTCTTC	CSTITVNNEQFF
NA	TRBV4-1	TRBJ1-2	few	TGCGCCAGCAGCCAAGACCGGGACGGACATGGCTACACCTTC	CASSQDRDGHGYTF
NA	TRBV9	TRBJ2-3	NA	TGTGCCAGCAGCGTAGGGGCCACCACAGATACGCAGTATTTT	CASSVGATTDTQYF
TRBD2	TRBV13	TRBJ2-1	few	TGTGCCAGCAGCTTGGGGACTAGCGGGAAACGTAATGAGCAGTTCTTC	CASSLGTSGKRNEQFF
NA	TRBV5-1	TRBJ2-1	NA	TGCGCCAGCAGCTTGGAACTAGGGTGGGGTGAGCAGTTCTTC	CASSLELGWGEQFF
NA	TRBV5-4	TRBJ2-3	few	TGTGCCAGCAGCTTTCCCGGGGCCTTAGCGGAAAGCACAGATACGCAGTATTTT	CASSFPGALAESTDTQYF
NA	TRBV9	TRBJ2-5	NA	TGTGCCAGCAGCGTAAGAGGGACCGGGGAGACCCAGTACTTC	CASSVRGTGETQYF
TRBD1	TRBV2	TRBJ2-2	NA	TGTGCCAGCAGGTGGACAGGGAACACCGGGGAGCTGTTTTTT	CASRWTGNTGELFF
NA	TRBV2	TRBJ2-5	NA	TGTGCCAGCAGTGCCTTCAACCAGGGTCAAGAGACCCAGTACTTC	CASSAFNQGQETQYF
NA	TRBV6-5	TRBJ2-1	few	TGTGCCAGTACGGGACTGCAGGCCTACAATGAGCAGTTCTTC	CASTGLQAYNEQFF
TRBD2	TRBV27	TRBJ2-5	few	TGTGCCAGCAGTCCCTCGGGACTAGCGGGACACCAAGAGACCCAGTACTTC	CASSPSGLAGHQETQYF
NA	TRBV30	TRBJ2-2	NA	TGTGCCTGGAGTGGGGACTGGAACACCGGGGAGCTGTTTTTT	CAWSGDWNTGELFF
NA	TRBV28	TRBJ1-2	NA	TGTGCCAGCGGCAAACCGACGACCTCCTATGGCTACACCTTC	CASGKPTTSYGYTF
NA	TRBV4-1	TRBJ2-7	NA	TGCGCCAGCAGCCAGTCCTCGGTGAGGAGCTCCTACGAGCAGTACTTC	CASSQSSVRSSYEQYF
NA	TRBV9	TRBJ1-3	NA	TGTGCCAGCAGCGGTGGGGTGTCTGGAAACACCATATATTTT	CASSGGVSGNTIYF
NA	TRBV9	TRBJ1-3	NA	TGTGCCAGCAGCGTAGGTGGAAACACCATATATTTT	CASSVGGNTIYF
TRBD2	TRBV7-2	TRBJ2-4	NA	TGTGCCAGCAGCCACCCTAGGGCGGGAGGGCCTCACATTCAGTACTTC	CASSHPRAGGPHIQYF
NA	TRBV6-6	TRBJ2-3	few	TGTGCCAGCAGTCCTGACACAGTATCTACGCAGTATTTT	CASSPDTVSTQYF
NA	TRBV4-1	TRBJ1-5	NA	TGCGCCAGCAGCTCCGATTTGGAGGGGGTTAGCAATCAGCCCCAGCATTTT	CASSSDLEGVSNQPQHF
TRBD2	TRBV25-1	TRBJ2-1	NA	TGTGCCAGCACCGGGGGGTTTGAGCAGTTCTTC	CASTGGFEQFF
TRBD2	TRBV30	TRBJ2-5	few	TGTGCCTGGAGTAGGACTAGAAGCCCCTCGGGAGAGACCCAGTACTTC	CAWSRTRSPSGETQYF
TRBD2	TRBV5-1	TRBJ2-3	few	TGCGCCAGCAGCCGTAGCGGGGTTCCAGATACGCAGTATTTT	CASSRSGVPDTQYF
TRBD2	TRBV5-1	TRBJ2-3	NA	TGCGCCAGCAGCCCGCGGACTAGCGGGAGCACAGATACGCAGTATTTT	CASSPRTSGSTDTQYF